The 27 T cell receptor beta chains presented below share a single source sample, sequenced in a study of human T cells and chemical hapten exposure. TCRdb used MiXCR to reprocess the 5' RACE reads, holding one entry per CDR3 protein. Of about 140,000 distinct CDR3 sequences in the sample, roughly 4% were seen once. Before extraction, the whole blood was not fractionated, and total RNA was taken from it. The receptors originated from a female donor in good health.

This clonotype was counted many times. The CDR3 bases are TGTGCCAGCAGCCAAGCGAATCTCCTGAACACTGAAGCTTTCTTT. It yields the protein CASSQANLLNTEAFF. The chain links TRBV14 to TRBJ1-1; D not resolved. This CDR3 is built from 15 residues. Germline lookup yields CDR1 SGHDN and CDR2 FVKESK. Trimming removed 1 base from V and 0 bases from J, with 9 bases in between.

This clonotype appeared many times. The rearrangement uses TRBV20-1 and TRBJ1-2; 7 bases map to TRBD1. This CDR3 comprises 15 residues. Trimming at V came to 5 bases and at J to 6 bases, leaving 15 bases not matched to a gene. CDR1 is DFQATT, CDR2 SNEGSKA, per germline (reference sequence). The CDR3 DNA reads as TGCAGTGCTGACGATGGAAACAGGGGAGTGGATGGCTACACCTTC. It codes for CSADDGNRGVDGYTF.

This clonotype was detected many times. The J gene is TRBJ1-6, the V gene TRBV2, with D unresolved. Trimming shortened V by 9 bases and J by 7 bases, and 10 bases separated the two germline ends. The CDR3 contains 12 residues. Germline CDR1 and CDR2: SNHLY and FYNNEI. The CDR3 DNA follows: TGTGCCAGACGGACGGCGAATTCACCCCTCCACTTT. Its translation: CARRTANSPLHF.

This clonotype was detected many times. The chain joins TRBV4-3 to TRBJ2-7; no firm D call. Germline assignment: CDR1 LGHNA and CDR2 YSLEER. The V and J ends lost 1 base and 6 bases respectively, with 13 bases between them. The CDR3 consists of 14 residues. This CDR3 is CASSQGLLLGEQYF. The CDR3 DNA reads as TGCGCCAGCAGCCAAGGACTTTTATTGGGCGAGCAGTACTTC.

This clonotype was seen many times. J is TRBJ1-1 and V is TRBV6-1; 8 nucleotides match TRBD1. Germline CDR1 is MNHNS and CDR2 is SASEGT. V lost 5 bases to trimming and J lost 1 base; unmatched junction nucleotides: 3. The CDR3 runs to 14 residues. The CDR3 DNA sequence: TGTGCCAGCAGTCGAGACAGGGGGAACACTGAAGCTTTCTTT. As protein: CASSRDRGNTEAFF.

A word on this clonotype: A read error may explain this, as a much larger clone is one base away. V usage is TRBV5-1 and J usage is TRBJ1-2; D is ambiguous. Germline V CDR1 and CDR2: SGHRS, YFSETQ. This CDR3 has 12 residues. V shed 3 bases and J shed 6 bases, with 9 bases lying between them. The CDR3 reads CASSWGTHGYTF. CDR3 in DNA: TGCGCCAGCAGCTGGGGAACCCATGGCTACACCTTC.

This clonotype was counted a few times. The V gene is TRBV29-1, the J gene TRBJ1-4; D not resolved. The V gene's germline CDR1 is SQVTM and CDR2 ANQGSEA. The CDR3 has 14 amino acids. With 6 bases removed from V and 6 bases from J, the gap between germline ends came to 17 bases. In DNA form, the CDR3 reads TGCAGCGTCCTCCTGGACGGTAGTGATGAAAAACTGTTTTTT. This gives the protein CSVLLDGSDEKLFF.

This clonotype was seen ten or more times. This sequence joins TRBV9 and TRBJ2-1; D unclear. The germline V gene encodes CDR1 SGDLS and CDR2 YYNGEE. V was clipped by 2 bases and J by 3 bases, with 6 bases between them. There are 13 residues in the CDR3. DNA of the CDR3: TGTGCCAGCAGCGTCGAAGGCTACAATGAGCAGTTCTTC. Translation gives CASSVEGYNEQFF.

There are many counts of this clonotype. V gene TRBV6-6 combines with J gene TRBJ1-5, with 8 bases aligning to TRBD1. Trimming took 6 bases from V and 2 from J; bases not matched to a gene: 6. The CDR3 length is 15 residues. Germline CDR1 MNHNY, CDR2 SVGAGI (reference sequence). This CDR3 is CASRNTGQGNQPQHF. The CDR3 DNA follows: TGTGCCAGCAGAAACACGGGACAGGGCAATCAGCCCCAGCATTTT.

This clonotype appeared many times. The chain links TRBV6-2 or TRBV6-3 to TRBJ2-6, with D unclear. The V and J ends lost 5 bases and 2 bases respectively, with 13 bases between them. The germline CDR1 and CDR2 sequences are MNHEY and SVGEGT. The CDR3 contains 16 residues. As DNA, the CDR3 is TGTGCCAGCAGTCGGGCAGGCCGGGCTGGGGCCAACGTCCTGACTTTC. Translating it yields CASSRAGRAGANVLTF.

The chain has TRBV12-3 or TRBV12-4 and TRBJ2-7; either TRBD1 or TRBD2 may fit D (5 bases each). Trimming left V 3 bases short and J 6 bases short, with 15 bases between. The CDR3 is 14 amino acids. CDR3 sequence reads: CASSLRGWQREQYF. DNA for the CDR3: TGTGCCAGCAGTTTGAGGGGATGGCAGCGCGAGCAGTACTTC.

This clonotype was seen many times. J is TRBJ2-1 and V is TRBV6-2 or TRBV6-3, with 10 positions matching TRBD1. Germline assignment: CDR1 MNHEY and CDR2 SVGEGT. The CDR3 runs to 13 residues. With V trimmed by 11 bases and J by 9 bases, 10 bases remained unmatched. Written as DNA, the CDR3 is TGTGCCCTCTGGACAGGGGGACCGGGTGAGCAGTTCTTC. Protein: CALWTGGPGEQFF.

There are many counts of this clonotype. The chain couples TRBV20-1 to TRBJ2-1; D is perhaps TRBD2 (6 bases). With 5 bases removed from V and 7 bases from J, the gap between germline ends came to 9 bases. Germline values: CDR1 DFQATT, CDR2 SNEGSKA (reference sequence). The CDR3 runs 11 residues. DNA for the CDR3: TGCAGTGCTCGGAGGGTTAATGAGCAGTTCTTC. Encoded protein: CSARRVNEQFF.

The table lists this clonotype with many counts. The V and J genes are TRBV2 and TRBJ1-1; 7 bases align to TRBD1. Germline values: CDR1 SNHLY, CDR2 FYNNEI. Trimming removed 5 bases from V and 0 bases from J; junction bases left unmatched: 3. The CDR3 sequence is 14 residues long. This CDR3 is CASSITGVNTEAFF. The CDR3 nucleotides read TGTGCCAGCAGTATTACAGGGGTGAACACTGAAGCTTTCTTT.

This chain uses TRBV7-9 with TRBJ1-1; 7 bases map to TRBD1. There are 17 residues in the CDR3. Germline trimming cut 5 bases from V and 0 bases from J; bases unmatched to any gene: 12. Germline V gene data show CDR1 as SEHNR and CDR2 as FQNEAQ (reference sequence). This chain's CDR3 is CASSPRQGPLMNTEAFF. The DNA for the CDR3 is TGTGCCAGCAGCCCAAGACAGGGACCACTAATGAACACTGAAGCTTTCTTT.

The chain couples TRBV7-9 to TRBJ1-6; TRBD1 might be the D (5 bases). Deletions cut 3 bases from V and 10 bases from J, with 16 bases between. Germline values: CDR1 SEHNR, CDR2 FQNEAQ (reference sequence). This CDR3 region has 15 residues. The CDR3 spells CASSFTQGRGSPLHF. As DNA, the CDR3 is TGTGCCAGCAGCTTTACCCAGGGTAGAGGATCACCCCTCCACTTT.

The table lists this clonotype with many counts. This sequence joins TRBV29-1 and TRBJ1-2, with no clear D. The germline CDR1 and CDR2 sequences are SQVTM and ANQGSEA. The CDR3 has 13 amino acids. V dropped 0 bases and J dropped 2 bases, with 7 bases sitting between them. CDR3 protein: CSVEEAENYGYTF. CDR3 nucleotides: TGCAGCGTTGAAGAGGCGGAGAACTATGGCTACACCTTC. Based on the CDR3 plus reference TRBV29-1 and TRBJ1-2, the full variable domain is SAVISQKPSRDICQRGTSLTIQCQVDSQVTMMFWYRQQPGQSLTLIATANQGSEATYESGFVIDKFPISRPNLTFSTLTVSNMSPEDSSIYLCSVEEAENYGYTFGSGTRLTVV.

This clonotype occurred a few times. The J gene is TRBJ1-5, the V gene TRBV23-1; maybe TRBD1 (5 bases). TRBV23-1 is classed as an ORF, of uncertain function. The CDR3 length is 14 residues. V was trimmed by 9 bases and J by 6 bases, leaving 18 bases between them. The CDR3 reads CARRRLLGRQPQHF. The CDR3 bases are TGCGCCAGACGCCGGCTATTGGGGCGTCAGCCCCAGCATTTT.

This chain connects TRBV7-9 to TRBJ1-2, with D unclear. Germline-derived CDR1 and CDR2 are SEHNR and FQNEAQ (reference sequence). Trimming shortened V by 1 base and J by 7 bases, and 7 bases separated the two germline ends. The CDR3 length is 12 residues. The CDR3 sequence: CASSLDLIGYTF. The DNA for the CDR3 is TGTGCCAGCAGCTTAGACTTAATTGGCTACACCTTC.

This chain uses TRBV27 with TRBJ2-7; D gene uncertain. Trimming took off 10 bases at V and 2 bases at J, with 15 bases between the two ends. CDR1 MNHEY and CDR2 SMNVEV come from the germline V gene (reference sequence). CDR3 size: 13 residues. The CDR3 nucleotides are TGTGCCACCGCCCCAAGAGGACCCTACGAGCAGTACTTC. This sequence encodes CATAPRGPYEQYF.

The sample holds many counts of this clonotype. A read error may account for a junction end that differs from germline. The chain has TRBV12-3 or TRBV12-4 and TRBJ1-2, with 7 bases matching TRBD1. The CDR3 consists of 10 residues. The CDR3, as DNA: TGTGCCAGCAGTGGGGTGGACAGGATCTTC. Its protein product is CASSGVDRIF.

The rearrangement joins TRBV27 to TRBJ2-3, with 11 nucleotides matching TRBD2. The CDR3 length is 16 residues. Germline V gene lookup returns CDR1 MNHEY and CDR2 SMNVEV (reference sequence). V shed 8 bases and J 3 bases; nucleotides not matched to a gene: 10. CDR3 DNA sequence: TGTGCCAGCGCAAGCTTAGCGGGGGGGCGGACAGATACGCAGTATTTT. The encoded protein is CASASLAGGRTDTQYF.

The chain has TRBV7-2 and TRBJ1-4; TRBD1 is a possible D gene (6 bases). Trimming stripped 1 base from V and 2 bases from J, with 11 bases between. Germline loops: CDR1 SGHTA, CDR2 FQGNSA. This CDR3 is built from 16 residues. The CDR3 region has the DNA TGTGCCAGCAGCTTAGACCCCCAGGGGACTAATGAAAAACTGTTTTTT. Protein product: CASSLDPQGTNEKLFF.

This clonotype was recorded many times. The chain recombines TRBV7-9 with TRBJ1-1, with 7 bases lining up with TRBD1. J lost 4 bases, V lost 5 bases, and 19 bases had no gene match. The CDR3 extends over 18 amino acids. Germline loops: CDR1 SEHNR, CDR2 FQNEAQ (reference sequence). CDR3: CASSPVGLRGRGSTEAFF. The CDR3, as DNA: TGTGCCAGCAGCCCAGTGGGATTAAGGGGGCGAGGGTCCACTGAAGCTTTCTTT.

In its sample, this clonotype was seen a few times. V is TRBV4-3 and J is TRBJ2-7, with 7 positions matching TRBD1. The CDR3 runs to 15 residues. Germline V lookup: CDR1 LGHNA, CDR2 YSLEER. The ends lost 4 bases at V and 2 bases at J; junction bases unmatched: 8. The CDR3 spells CASSRIRDRAYEQYF. The CDR3 DNA reads as TGCGCCAGCAGCCGTATCCGGGACAGAGCCTACGAGCAGTACTTC.

This clonotype was seen many times. The gene calls are TRBV7-2 and TRBJ2-5, with 11 bases matching TRBD2. CDR3 length equals 15 residues. Germline V gene data show CDR1 as SGHTA and CDR2 as FQGNSA. V lost 1 base to trimming and J lost 4 bases; unmatched junction nucleotides: 2. The CDR3 DNA sequence: TGTGCCAGCAGCTTAGATAGCGGGGGGGTAGAGACCCAGTACTTC. Protein: CASSLDSGGVETQYF.

This clonotype occurred many times. V and J are TRBV7-9 and TRBJ2-2; D not certain. Germline-derived CDR1 and CDR2 are SEHNR and FQNEAQ (reference sequence). The ends were cut back, 4 bases at V and 0 bases at J, with 9 bases in the middle. The CDR3 consists of 15 residues. CDR3 amino acids: CASSSQPANTGELFF. The CDR3 DNA reads TGTGCCAGCAGCTCCCAACCCGCGAACACCGGGGAGCTGTTTTTT.